This TCR beta chain is from a study of blood T cell repertoires in COVID-19. Turning to the study itself: The United States, Italy and Spain were the sources of the acute and convalescent COVID-19 samples. PBMCs, B-cell-depleted T cells, or T cells were the source of the cDNA or gDNA that made up the material.

Original analysis: Amplified reference gene primers provided the basis for estimating nucleated cell counts. Generated by immunoSEQ multiplex PCR, the TCRdb table keeps only in-frame clones and is missing some. That table furnishes V, J and clone size, whereas the DNA furnished D and trimming. The sample lists approximately 250,000 clones; roughly nine tenths were seen once. The CDR3 contains 12 residues. CDR1 and CDR2 from the germline V gene are KGHDR and SFDVKD. J lost 15 bases, V lost 9 bases, and 12 bases had no gene match. The origin of this receptor is a man in his forties with active or convalescent COVID-19. Material for sequencing was peripheral blood. This chain connects TRBV24-1 to TRBJ2-1, with 8 bases lining up with TRBD1. The CDR3 loop is CATSPQGTGRFF. CDR3 DNA sequence: TGTGCCACCTCGCCTCAGGGGACAGGTCGGTTCTTC.